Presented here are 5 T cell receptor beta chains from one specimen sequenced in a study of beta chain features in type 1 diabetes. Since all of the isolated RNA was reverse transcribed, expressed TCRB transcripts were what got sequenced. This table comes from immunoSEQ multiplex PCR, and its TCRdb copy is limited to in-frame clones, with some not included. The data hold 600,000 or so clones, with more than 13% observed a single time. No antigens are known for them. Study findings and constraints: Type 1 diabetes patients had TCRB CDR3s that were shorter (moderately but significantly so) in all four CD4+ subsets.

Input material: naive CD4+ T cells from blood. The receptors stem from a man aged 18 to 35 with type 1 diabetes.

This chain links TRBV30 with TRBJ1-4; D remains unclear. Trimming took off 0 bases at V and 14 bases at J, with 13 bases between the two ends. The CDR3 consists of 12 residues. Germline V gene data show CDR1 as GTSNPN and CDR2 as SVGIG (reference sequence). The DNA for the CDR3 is TGTGCCTGGAGTGTACCGGGCACTAGGCTGTTTTTT. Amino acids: CAWSVPGTRLFF.

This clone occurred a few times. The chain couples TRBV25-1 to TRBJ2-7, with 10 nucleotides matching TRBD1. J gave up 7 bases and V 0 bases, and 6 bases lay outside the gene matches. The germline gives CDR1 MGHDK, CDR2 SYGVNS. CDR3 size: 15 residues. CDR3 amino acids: CASSEYGTGVGEQYF. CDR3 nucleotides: TGTGCCAGCAGTGAATATGGGACAGGGGTAGGGGAGCAGTACTTC.

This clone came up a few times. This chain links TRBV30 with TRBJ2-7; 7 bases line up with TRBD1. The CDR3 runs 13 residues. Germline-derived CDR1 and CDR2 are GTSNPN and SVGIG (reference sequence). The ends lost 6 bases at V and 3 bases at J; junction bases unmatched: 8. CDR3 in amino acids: CACIRGNYYEQYF. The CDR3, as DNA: TGTGCCTGTATCAGGGGGAACTACTACGAGCAGTACTTC. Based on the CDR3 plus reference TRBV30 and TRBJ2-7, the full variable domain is SQTIHQWPATLVQPVGSPLSLECTVEGTSNPNLYWYRQAAGRGLQLLFYSVGIGQISSEVPQNLSASRPQDRQFILSSKKLLLSDSGFYLCACIRGNYYEQYFGPGTRLTVT.

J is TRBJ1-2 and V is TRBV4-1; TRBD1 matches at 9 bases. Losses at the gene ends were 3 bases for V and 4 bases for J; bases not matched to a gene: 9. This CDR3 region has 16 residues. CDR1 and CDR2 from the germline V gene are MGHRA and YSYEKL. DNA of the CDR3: TGCGCCAGCAGCCAGATGTCGACAGGGGGTCCCTATGGCTACACCTTC. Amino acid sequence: CASSQMSTGGPYGYTF.

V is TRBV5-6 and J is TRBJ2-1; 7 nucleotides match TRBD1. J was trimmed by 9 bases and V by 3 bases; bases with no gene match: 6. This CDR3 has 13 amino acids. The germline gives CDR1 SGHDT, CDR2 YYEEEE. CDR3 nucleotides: TGTGCCAGCAGCTCGGGACAGTTAGGTGAGCAGTTCTTC. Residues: CASSSGQLGEQFF.